The 30 T cell receptor beta chains given below trace back to one sample, sequenced in a study of post-analysis software for immune sequencing data. General study points: Patients had higher frequencies than controls of about five TRBV segments, including TRBV5-6, TRBV5-1 and TRBV20-1.

Their target antigens are unknown. Tagging with unique molecular identifiers was a feature of the TCR beta cDNA libraries. MiXCR was run by TCRdb on the PCR reads, yielding one entry per CDR3 protein. This table holds about 770,000 distinct CDR3 sequences, around 45% found once. Material for sequencing was blood. These receptors came from a girl under 18 with multiple sclerosis.

The chain couples TRBV7-9 to TRBJ2-6; D is perhaps TRBD2 (6 bases). The CDR3 totals 18 residues. The germline gives CDR1 SEHNR, CDR2 FQNEAQ (reference sequence). V was shortened by 2 bases and J by 0 bases, with 14 bases between the two germline ends. The CDR3 coding sequence is TGTGCCAGCAGCTTATTAATCGGGAGACTCTCTGGGGCCAACGTCCTGACTTTC. This codes for CASSLLIGRLSGANVLTF.

The chain is built from TRBV2 and TRBJ2-5; tentatively, D is TRBD1 (7 bases). The assigned J gene may be wrong: the sequence end matches TRBJ2-7 better. This CDR3 spans 13 amino acids. In germline, CDR1 is SNHLY, CDR2 FYNNEI. DNA of the CDR3: TGTGCCTCCAGGGGGGCAGGGGGAAGCGAGCAGTACTTC. It codes for CASRGAGGSEQYF.

This clonotype has a handful of counts. The chain is built from TRBV20-1 and TRBJ2-4, with 12 bases fitting TRBD2. This CDR3 has 17 amino acids. The V gene end was trimmed by 2 bases and the J gene end by 0 bases; junction bases not matched to a gene: 5. Germline lookup yields CDR1 DFQATT and CDR2 SNEGSKA (reference sequence). The CDR3 protein is CSARRLAGDLAKNIQYF. The DNA for the CDR3 is TGCAGTGCTAGAAGACTAGCGGGAGATCTAGCCAAAAACATTCAGTACTTC.

The V gene is TRBV5-8, the J gene TRBJ2-4; D might be TRBD1 (5 bases). Matching the DNA end better, TRBJ2-7 makes the J call doubtful. Germline CDR1 is SGHTS and CDR2 is YDEGEE. The CDR3 runs to 13 residues. CDR3 bases: TGTGCCAGTAGGACAATTGCGTCCTACGAGCAGTACTTC. Translating gives CASRTIASYEQYF.

Only a few counts were recorded for this clonotype. V is TRBV4-3 and J is TRBJ1-2, with D hard to call. CDR1 and CDR2 (germline): LGHNA, YSLEER. This CDR3 is built from 14 residues. V dropped 0 bases and J dropped 6 bases, with 11 bases sitting between them. The CDR3 sequence is CASSQDLTPDGYTF. The CDR3 DNA reads as TGCGCCAGCAGCCAAGATTTAACACCCGATGGCTACACCTTC.

The rearrangement links TRBV12-3 or TRBV12-4 to TRBJ1-5, with D possibly TRBD1 on 6 matching bases. The CDR3 totals 15 residues. V dropped 6 bases and J dropped 4 bases, with 16 bases sitting between them. The CDR3 DNA follows: TGTGCCAGCAGCCCCTGGGGGCGTGGGAATCAGCCCCAGCATTTT. This sequence encodes CASSPWGRGNQPQHF.

This clonotype was counted a few times. This rearrangement joins TRBV3-1 to TRBJ2-1; TRBD1 is a possible D gene (5 bases). Between the trimmed V and J ends, which lost 1 base and 8 bases, there was a span of 15 bases. The CDR3 contains 15 residues. CDR1 and CDR2 (germline): LGHDT, YNNKEL (reference sequence). CDR3 sequence: CASSQVRVPNYEQFF. The CDR3 DNA is TGTGCCAGCAGCCAAGTCAGGGTCCCTAACTATGAGCAGTTCTTC.

This clonotype was observed a handful of times. The chain employs TRBV29-1 and TRBJ1-2, with D uncertain. V lost 1 base to trimming and J lost 4 bases, with 4 bases between them. Germline CDR1 is SQVTM and CDR2 is ANQGSEA. CDR3 size: 11 residues. The DNA for the CDR3 is TGCAGCGTTGAAGCGAGCTATGGCTACACCTTC. As protein: CSVEASYGYTF.

The genes are TRBV3-1 and TRBJ2-3, with TRBD1 matching over 10 bases. V trimming: 3 bases; J trimming: 4 bases; junction bases outside the gene matches: 10. Germline CDR1 LGHDT, CDR2 YNNKEL (reference sequence). The CDR3 covers 17 residues. The CDR3 loop is CASSHGTGDVGADTQYF. DNA of the CDR3: TGTGCCAGCAGCCATGGGACAGGGGACGTGGGAGCAGATACGCAGTATTTT.

The gene calls are TRBV7-9 and TRBJ2-3; possibly TRBD2 for D (5 bases). The CDR3 extends over 17 amino acids. Germline V gene lookup returns CDR1 SEHNR and CDR2 FQNEAQ (reference sequence). Trimming stripped 6 bases from V and 2 bases from J, with 21 bases between. Written as DNA, the CDR3 is TGTGCCAGCAGGGCCCACTGGACTTCTTATCCCACAGATACGCAGTATTTT. This sequence encodes CASRAHWTSYPTDTQYF.

This chain connects TRBV10-1 to TRBJ2-7, with D unclear. Germline assignment: CDR1 WNHNN and CDR2 SYGVQD (reference sequence). This CDR3 has 13 amino acids. V was shortened by 11 bases and J by 2 bases, with 16 bases between the two germline ends. CDR3 nucleotide sequence: TGCGCCTGCCGGGTCTCCTCGACCTACGAGCAGTACTTC. Encoded protein: CACRVSSTYEQYF.

The chain employs TRBV2 and TRBJ2-7, with 9 bases that match TRBD2. CDR3 length: 13 residues. Trimming at V came to 10 bases and at J to 0 bases, leaving 4 bases not matched to a gene. Per germline, CDR1 SNHLY and CDR2 FYNNEI. CDR3 nucleotides: TGTGCCACCCTAGCGGGAAACTCCTACGAGCAGTACTTC. It specifies CATLAGNSYEQYF.

The chain carries TRBV27 and TRBJ2-4; perhaps D is TRBD1 or TRBD2 (5 bases each). The tail of the sequence fits TRBJ2-7 better, so the J call may be wrong. This CDR3 is 14 amino acids long. The germline CDR1 and CDR2 sequences are MNHEY and SMNVEV (reference sequence). The CDR3, as DNA: TGTGCCAGCAGTCACCCTGGGACCTTCTACGAGCAGTACTTC. Amino acids: CASSHPGTFYEQYF.

This chain links TRBV29-1 with TRBJ2-3; 9 nucleotides match TRBD2. V shed 3 bases, J shed 14 bases, and the junction held 3 bases outside the gene matches. The CDR3 consists of 10 residues. Germline values: CDR1 SQVTM, CDR2 ANQGSEA. For the CDR3, the DNA is TGCAGCGTTGAGGGAGCGGGAGGGTATTTT. This codes for CSVEGAGGYF.

V usage is TRBV5-1 and J usage is TRBJ2-1, with D perhaps TRBD2 (6 bases). Germline V gene data show CDR1 as SGHRS and CDR2 as YFSETQ. V was cut by 2 bases and J by 13 bases, with 22 bases left in between. This CDR3 region has 15 residues. This CDR3 reads CASSFRGAARETQFF. The CDR3, as DNA: TGCGCCAGCAGCTTTCGTGGGGCCGCTCGGGAGACCCAGTTCTTC.

This clonotype came up a few times. The rearrangement joins TRBV10-3 to TRBJ2-3; D may be TRBD1 (5 bases). CDR3 length: 14 amino acids. Trimming took off 3 bases at V and 4 bases at J, with 11 bases between the two ends. The V gene's germline CDR1 is ENHRY and CDR2 SYGVKD. The CDR3 DNA reads as TGTGCCATCAGTGACCCAGGGTATTCAGATACGCAGTATTTT. Translated, it gives CAISDPGYSDTQYF.

Concerning this clonotype itself: This may stem from a read error, because a much larger clone lies one nucleotide away. The CDR3 region has the DNA TGTGCCAGCAGATTCGGGGGAGGGGGAGAGACCCAGTTCTTC. It specifies CASRFGGGGETQFF. This chain uses TRBV6-6 with TRBJ2-1, with D tentatively TRBD2 (7 bases). Trimming cost V 6 bases and J 13 bases, with 22 bases left between them. This CDR3 is built from 14 residues. Germline CDR1 is MNHNY and CDR2 is SVGAGI (reference sequence).

The genes are TRBV7-9 and TRBJ2-1, with 7 bases matching TRBD2. Looked up from germline, CDR1 is SEHNR and CDR2 is FQNEAQ (reference sequence). Trimming took 3 bases from V and 3 from J; bases not matched to a gene: 11. The CDR3 sequence is 17 residues long. CDR3 amino acids: CASSLPPRVAGYNEQFF. The CDR3 nucleotides read TGTGCCAGCAGCTTGCCCCCGAGGGTAGCGGGCTACAATGAGCAGTTCTTC. The complete variable domain, with remaining parts taken from reference TRBV7-9 and TRBJ2-1, reads DTGVSQNPRHKITKRGQNVTFRCDPISEHNRLYWYRQTLGQGPEFLTYFQNEAQLEKSRLLSDRFSAERPKGSFSTLEIQRTEQGDSAMYLCASSLPPRVAGYNEQFFGPGTRLTVL.

The table lists this clonotype with a few counts. The chain uses TRBV20-1 and TRBJ2-7; maybe TRBD2 (6 bases). This CDR3 has 13 residues. Deletions cut 6 bases from V and 0 bases from J, with 12 bases between. Germline V lookup: CDR1 DFQATT, CDR2 SNEGSKA (reference sequence). The CDR3 bases are TGCAGTGCCCGGGGGTACAGCTCCTACGAGCAGTACTTC. Amino acid sequence: CSARGYSSYEQYF.

With regard to this clonotype: Mismatch with germline at one junction end may stem from a read error. The chain recombines TRBV4-3 with TRBJ1-6; D gene uncertain. This CDR3 is built from 14 residues. The germline gives CDR1 LGHNA, CDR2 YSLEER. CDR3 nucleotides: TGCGCCAGCAGCCAAGCTTCCCCGAGCTCACCCCCCCACTTT. It codes for CASSQASPSSPPHF.

The chain couples TRBV29-1 to TRBJ2-1, with D perhaps given as TRBD1 or TRBD2 (5 bases each). The CDR3 consists of 12 residues. From germline, CDR1 is SQVTM and CDR2 ANQGSEA. The CDR3 DNA reads TGCAGTTGGGTGGGGGACTACAATGAGCAGTTCTTC. This translates into CSWVGDYNEQFF.

The rearrangement joins TRBV9 to TRBJ2-5; D tentatively reads TRBD1 or TRBD2 (6 bases each). The ends were cut back, 3 bases at V and 1 base at J, with 16 bases in the middle. The CDR3 is 16 amino acids. CDR1 is SGDLS and CDR2 is YYNGEE in the germline V gene. The CDR3 DNA sequence: TGTGCCAGCAGCGGAGGACAGTTGGGGGGCCAAGAGACCCAGTACTTC. Its translation: CASSGGQLGGQETQYF.

The table lists this clonotype with a few counts. This CDR3 reads CATSSPTVQETQYF. CDR3 sequence (DNA): TGTGCCACCAGTTCTCCGACGGTTCAAGAGACCCAGTACTTC. The chain uses TRBV15 and TRBJ2-5; D unresolved. Germline V gene data show CDR1 as LNHNV and CDR2 as YYDKDF (reference sequence). CDR3 length: 14 residues. Trimming removed 6 bases from V and 2 bases from J, with 13 bases in between.

This sequence joins TRBV6-1 and TRBJ1-5; no clear D. Germline V lookup: CDR1 MNHNS, CDR2 SASEGT. The CDR3 consists of 12 residues. V was trimmed by 2 bases and J by 6 bases, leaving 5 bases between them. CDR3 loop: CASSEWGQPQHF. As DNA, the CDR3 is TGTGCCAGCAGTGAATGGGGTCAGCCCCAGCATTTT.

The V and J genes are TRBV27 and TRBJ1-5; 9 bases agree with TRBD1. Germline CDR1 and CDR2: MNHEY and SMNVEV (reference sequence). V shed 1 base and J 7 bases; nucleotides not matched to a gene: 8. This CDR3 has 16 residues. The CDR3 loop reads CASSLLGQGGRQPQHF. In DNA, the CDR3 is TGTGCCAGCAGTTTATTGGGACAGGGAGGTCGGCAGCCCCAGCATTTT.

In its sample, this clonotype was seen a few times. One junction end disagrees with the germline gene, perhaps due to a read error. V usage is TRBV20-1 and J usage is TRBJ2-3, with 11 bases lining up with TRBD2. This CDR3 is 15 amino acids long. Per the germline V gene, CDR1 is DFQATT and CDR2 is SNEGSKA (reference sequence). CDR3 DNA sequence: TGCAGTGCAGCTATTCTAGCGGGGGGCACGGATACGCAGTATTTT. It is translated as CSAAILAGGTDTQYF.

This clonotype was picked up a small number of times. The gene calls are TRBV29-1 and TRBJ2-7; possibly TRBD1 or TRBD2 for D (5 bases each). Germline V gene data show CDR1 as SQVTM and CDR2 as ANQGSEA. V lost 7 bases to trimming and J lost 5 bases, with 18 bases between them. This CDR3 is built from 13 residues. CDR3 amino acids: CSGGTEDYHEQYF. The CDR3 DNA follows: TGCAGCGGTGGGACGGAAGATTACCACGAGCAGTACTTC.

This chain connects TRBV4-1 to TRBJ1-2; TRBD1 aligns across 7 bases. V lost 5 bases, J lost 10 bases, and 4 bases stayed unmatched. Germline assignment: CDR1 MGHRA and CDR2 YSYEKL. This CDR3 has 11 residues. The CDR3 region is CASSSGTDYTF. The DNA of the CDR3 is TGCGCCAGCAGCTCCGGGACAGACTACACCTTC.

V gene TRBV30 combines with J gene TRBJ2-1; D is undetermined. The V gene's germline CDR1 is GTSNPN and CDR2 SVGIG (reference sequence). V lost 2 bases, J lost 5 bases, and 10 bases lay in between. This CDR3 has 13 residues. CDR3 DNA: TGTGCCTGGAGTTTATCATTACACAATGAGCAGTTCTTC. Protein: CAWSLSLHNEQFF.

The rearrangement links TRBV20-1 to TRBJ2-1; 7 bases are shared with TRBD2. J gave up 8 bases and V 2 bases, and 9 bases lay outside the gene matches. The germline V gene encodes CDR1 DFQATT and CDR2 SNEGSKA (reference sequence). CDR3 length: 14 amino acids. In nucleotides, the CDR3 is TGCAGTGCTAGACCGGGCGGGAGCAGCGATGAGCAGTTCTTC. The encoded protein is CSARPGGSSDEQFF.